Sequencing of this T cell receptor (beta chain) was carried out in a study of blood T cell repertoires in COVID-19. Study-level background: COVID-19 samples, acute and convalescent, were from the United States, Italy and Spain. The cDNA or gDNA used as material had been derived from T cells, B-cell-depleted T cells, or PBMCs.

The CDR3 spans 17 residues. Measured with immunoSEQ multiplex PCR; TCRdb has only the in-frame clones, and not every one. The data contain roughly 190,000 clones, 82% of them seen just once; the ten biggest clones take up about 5%. The chain recombines TRBV21-1 with TRBJ2-2; no check of the table's D call, TRBD1, against the DNA was made. TRBV21-1 is classified as a pseudogene. This receptor was obtained from a woman in her fifties or sixties with acute COVID-19. The specimen was PBMCs or T cells enriched from blood (not recorded which). The CDR3 loop is CASSNLCRDINAGELFF. The CDR3 region has the DNA TGTGCCAGCAGCAACCTATGCCGGGACATCAACGCCGGGGAGCTGTTTTTT.